These 10 T cell receptor beta chains were all obtained from the same sample, sequenced in a study of T cells in Graves' hyperthyroidism and ophthalmopathy. TCR beta CDR3 regions were amplified from RNA. The HTBI primer set drove a first-round RT-PCR of the TCR CDR3. TCRdb reprocessed the multiplex PCR reads via MiXCR and lists one record per CDR3 protein. The profile shows about 380,000 distinct CDR3 sequences, roughly 15% of them singletons. Sequenced input: blood. Receptors originate from a woman in her 30s with Graves' ophthalmopathy.

This clonotype was seen a few times. A read error may account for a junction end that differs from germline. The genes are TRBV7-7 and TRBJ2-5; 8 bases are a match to TRBD2. The CDR3 covers 16 residues. Germline V gene sequence: CDR1 SSHAT, CDR2 FNYEAQ (reference sequence). The CDR3 protein is CASSPRPGGSLETQYF. CDR3 sequence (DNA): TGTGCTAGCAGCCCGCGACCGGGGGGGTCGTTGGAGACCCAGTACTTC.

This clonotype was recorded at least ten times. The chain uses TRBV12-3 or TRBV12-4 and TRBJ2-1; TRBD2 matches at 10 bases. The CDR3 totals 16 residues. The V segment lost 5 bases and the J segment 0 bases; nucleotides outside the gene matches: 4. CDR3 in DNA: TGTGCCAGCAGTCCAAGCGGGGGGGCCTCCTACAATGAGCAGTTCTTC. It encodes CASSPSGGASYNEQFF.

This clonotype was picked up many times. This chain connects TRBV10-1 to TRBJ2-1; 7 bases are shared with TRBD2. Trimming removed 3 bases from V and 9 bases from J; junction bases left unmatched: 8. In germline, CDR1 is WNHNN, CDR2 SYGVQD (reference sequence). This CDR3 has 14 amino acids. The CDR3 coding sequence is TGCGCCAGCAGTGAACGACCGGGCGGGGGTGAGCAGTTCTTC. Encoded protein: CASSERPGGGEQFF.

This clonotype has only a few counts. V is TRBV25-1 and J is TRBJ1-4; maybe TRBD1 (5 bases). The germline CDR1 and CDR2 sequences are MGHDK and SYGVNS. The CDR3 totals 15 residues. Deletions cut 8 bases from V and 1 base from J, with 14 bases between. In DNA, the CDR3 is TGTGCCAGCGCCCCGCCGGGGGTAACTAATGAAAAACTGTTTTTT. This translates into CASAPPGVTNEKLFF.

This clonotype has only a few counts. V usage is TRBV4-1 and J usage is TRBJ2-7, with D perhaps given as TRBD1 or TRBD2 (5 bases each). The germline V and J ends were trimmed by 0 bases and 2 bases, with 14 bases remaining between them. This CDR3 has 16 amino acids. In germline, CDR1 is MGHRA, CDR2 YSYEKL. CDR3 region: CASSQDDGTAPYEQYF. The CDR3, as DNA: TGCGCCAGCAGCCAAGATGACGGGACGGCCCCCTACGAGCAGTACTTC.

This clonotype was seen repeatedly, ten times or more. This chain connects TRBV28 to TRBJ1-5; no clear D. Trimming pared 6 bases from V and 7 bases from J, leaving 13 bases between. The CDR3 runs 13 residues. Germline loops: CDR1 MDHEN, CDR2 SYDVKM. The CDR3 reads CASRGSASQPQHF. CDR3 in DNA: TGTGCCAGCAGGGGGTCGGCTTCCCAGCCCCAGCATTTT.

The chain employs TRBV20-1 and TRBJ2-1, with 11 bases fitting TRBD2. This CDR3 region has 15 residues. Germline V gives CDR1 DFQATT, CDR2 SNEGSKA (reference sequence). V trimming: 2 bases; J trimming: 5 bases; junction bases outside the gene matches: 5. In DNA, the CDR3 is TGCAGTGCTAGATCCCTAGCGGGAGGCAACAATGAGCAGTTCTTC. Protein product: CSARSLAGGNNEQFF.

The rearrangement uses TRBV5-5 and TRBJ1-1; D unclear. Trimming took off 2 bases at V and 1 base at J, with 12 bases between the two ends. CDR3 length: 15 residues. Germline V gene data show CDR1 as SGHKS and CDR2 as YYEKEE (reference sequence). DNA of the CDR3: TGTGCCAGCAGCTTTCTCGCAGCGGAGAACACTGAAGCTTTCTTT. Translating gives CASSFLAAENTEAFF.

The chain joins TRBV4-1 to TRBJ2-2, with 7 bases lining up with TRBD1. The germline V gene encodes CDR1 MGHRA and CDR2 YSYEKL. This CDR3 region has 17 residues. The V and J ends lost 2 bases and 1 base, in that order; junction bases with no gene match: 7. The CDR3 sequence is CASSQITGTVNTGELFF. As DNA, the CDR3 is TGCGCCAGCAGCCAAATAACCGGGACAGTGAACACCGGGGAGCTGTTTTTT.

This clonotype was seen many times. This sequence joins TRBV3-1 and TRBJ1-5; 9 bases fit TRBD1. Trimming cost V 0 bases and J 6 bases; bases outside gene matches: 6. The CDR3 contains 16 residues. Germline values: CDR1 LGHDT, CDR2 YNNKEL (reference sequence). In DNA form, the CDR3 reads TGTGCCAGCAGCCAAGATGGAGGGACAGGGTCTCAGCCCCAGCATTTT. Encoded protein: CASSQDGGTGSQPQHF.